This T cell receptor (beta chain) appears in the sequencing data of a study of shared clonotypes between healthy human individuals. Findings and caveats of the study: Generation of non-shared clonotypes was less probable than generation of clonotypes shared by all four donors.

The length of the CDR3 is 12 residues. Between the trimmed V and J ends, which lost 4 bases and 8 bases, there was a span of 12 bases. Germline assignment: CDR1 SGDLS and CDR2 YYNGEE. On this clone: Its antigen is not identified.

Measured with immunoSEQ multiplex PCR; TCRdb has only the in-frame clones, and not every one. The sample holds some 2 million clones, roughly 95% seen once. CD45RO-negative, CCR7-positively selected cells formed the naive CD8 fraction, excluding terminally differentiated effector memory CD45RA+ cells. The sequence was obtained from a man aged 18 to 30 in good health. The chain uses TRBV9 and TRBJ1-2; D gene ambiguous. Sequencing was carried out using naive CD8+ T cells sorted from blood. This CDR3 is CASSPNHGGYTF. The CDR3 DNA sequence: TGTGCCAGCAGCCCCAATCATGGAGGCTACACCTTC.